This T cell receptor (beta chain) is from a study of T cell repertoires in cytomegalovirus infection. Study as a whole: TCR beta signatures that were public indicated CMV infection and matching HLA type. General observations from the study: Adding up the frequency of public TCR beta families identified people who carried CMV plus the relevant HLA. CMV-specific HLA-C-restricted TCR beta clonotypes dominated the ex vivo response.

This clonotype was seen only a few times. Its antigen is undetermined. This CDR3 comprises 13 residues. V was clipped by 2 bases and J by 7 bases, with 11 bases between them. Germline CDR1 DFQATT, CDR2 SNEGSKA (reference sequence). TCRdb reanalysed the reads using MiXCR and keeps one entry per CDR3 protein. The sample lists 290,000 or so distinct CDR3 sequences; about 8.8% were seen once. J is TRBJ2-2 and V is TRBV20-1; D ambiguous. This TCR was sampled from a human donor in good health (CMV status not recorded). Some clones in this sample may be carry-over from other donors' samples. Sequenced material: PBMCs. The CDR3 region is CSARPHTGGELFF. The DNA for the CDR3 is TGCAGTGCTAGACCTCATACGGGCGGGGAGCTGTTTTTT.